The following is a T cell receptor beta chain sequence with its context. Naivety among CD8 cells was defined by CD45RO negativity and positive CCR7 selection, thereby excluding terminally differentiated effector memory CD45RA+ cells. This entry is derived from a study of shared clonotypes between healthy human individuals. The table came from immunoSEQ multiplex PCR; TCRdb's copy has only in-frame clones and leaves some out. The table shows hundreds of thousands of clones, with 98% occurring only once. This CDR3 region has 15 residues. V gave up 0 bases and J gave up 3 bases; unmatched junction bases: 3. The germline gives CDR1 SGDLS, CDR2 YYNGEE.

V usage is TRBV9 and J usage is TRBJ2-7, with 10 bases identical to TRBD1. This clonotype originated in a man aged 25 to 40 in good health. Sequencing was done on a sample of naive CD8+ T cells sorted from blood. The CDR3, as DNA: TGTGCCAGCAGCGTAGAGGGGACAGGGGACTACGAGCAGTACTTC. As protein: CASSVEGTGDYEQYF.